Below, 10 T cell receptor beta chains from the same sample are listed, as sequenced in a study of blood T cell repertoires in COVID-19. Measured with immunoSEQ multiplex PCR; TCRdb has only the in-frame clones, and not every one. Among about 670,000 clones listed, over 80% were seen once. Sequencing was performed on peripheral blood. The receptors were sampled from a woman aged 18-35 years with acute or convalescent COVID-19.

The chain has TRBV24-1 and TRBJ1-2, with TRBD1 matching over 9 bases. The CDR3 is made up of 15 amino acids. Trimming at V came to 5 bases and at J to 4 bases, leaving 7 bases not matched to a gene. Germline-derived CDR1 and CDR2 are KGHDR and SFDVKD. The CDR3 region has the DNA TGTGCCACCAGTGGATGGACAGGGGCGAGCTATGGCTACACCTTC. This gives the protein CATSGWTGASYGYTF.

V is TRBV5-5 and J is TRBJ1-5, with a possible D match to TRBD1 (6 bases). Germline-derived CDR1 and CDR2 are SGHKS and YYEKEE (reference sequence). This CDR3 is built from 14 residues. V lost 2 bases and J 5 bases, leaving 11 bases between the germline ends. Here the CDR3 reads CASSFIGGHQPQHF. The CDR3 DNA follows: TGTGCCAGCAGCTTTATAGGGGGTCATCAGCCCCAGCATTTT.

J is TRBJ1-2 and V is TRBV6-5; tentatively, D is TRBD1 (6 bases). Germline CDR1 is MNHEY and CDR2 is SVGAGI. This CDR3 is 13 amino acids long. The V end lost 8 bases, the J end lost 8 bases, and 18 bases lay between the germline ends. The CDR3 sequence is CASLERGRGGYTF. In DNA, the CDR3 is TGTGCCAGCTTGGAGAGGGGGAGGGGAGGCTACACCTTC.

The chain couples TRBV18 to TRBJ1-2; a weak D match, TRBD1 (5 bases). Per the germline V gene, CDR1 is KGHSH and CDR2 is LQKENI. The CDR3 spans 13 residues. V dropped 2 bases and J dropped 6 bases, with 10 bases sitting between them. CDR3 coding DNA: TGTGCCAGCTCACCATGGGGGGAAAATGGCTACACCTTC. Residues: CASSPWGENGYTF.

The chain carries TRBV5-6 and TRBJ1-1; D is uncertain. CDR1 is SGHDT and CDR2 is YYEEEE in the germline V gene. V was shortened by 3 bases and J by 0 bases, with 9 bases between the two germline ends. This CDR3 comprises 14 residues. Here the CDR3 DNA reads TGTGCCAGCAGCTCCCTTAATATGAACACTGAAGCTTTCTTT. This encodes CASSSLNMNTEAFF.

This chain links TRBV19 with TRBJ2-2; 8 bases match TRBD2. J gave up 7 bases and V 7 bases, and 8 bases lay outside the gene matches. CDR1 is LNHDA, CDR2 SQIVND, per germline (reference sequence). This CDR3 is built from 14 residues. CDR3 sequence: CASKAGGANGELFF. The CDR3 region has the DNA TGTGCCAGTAAGGCGGGGGGCGCTAACGGGGAGCTGTTTTTT. Full variable domain (rest looked up from reference TRBV19 and TRBJ2-2): DGGITQSPKYLFRKEGQNVTLSCEQNLNHDAMYWYRQDPGQGLRLIYYSQIVNDFQKGDIAEGYSVSREKKESFPLTVTSAQKNPTAFYLCASKAGGANGELFFGEGSRLTVL.

This clone was seen a single time. The chain is built from TRBV9 and TRBJ1-2, with D perhaps matching TRBD1 (5 bases). Germline assignment: CDR1 SGDLS and CDR2 YYNGEE. V was shortened by 0 bases and J by 4 bases, with 16 bases between the two germline ends. This CDR3 is built from 16 residues. The CDR3 loop is CASSVVGGALGYGYTF. CDR3 bases: TGTGCCAGCAGCGTAGTTGGAGGGGCGCTTGGCTATGGCTACACCTTC.

The chain uses TRBV10-3 and TRBJ1-4; D not resolved. V lost 3 bases, J lost 4 bases, and 6 bases lay in between. In germline, CDR1 is ENHRY, CDR2 SYGVKD. This CDR3 spans 13 amino acids. In DNA form, the CDR3 reads TGTGCCATCAGTGAACAGCTTAATGAAAAACTGTTTTTT. Its protein product is CAISEQLNEKLFF.

The chain couples TRBV6-4 to TRBJ1-6; D gene unclear. CDR1 MRHNA and CDR2 SNTAGT come from the germline V gene. Between the trimmed V and J ends, which lost 0 bases and 10 bases, there was a span of 10 bases. This CDR3 is built from 14 residues. CDR3 region: CASSDSEGRSPLHF. The CDR3 DNA reads as TGTGCCAGCAGTGACTCCGAGGGTAGATCACCCCTCCACTTT.

Points on this clone: Other DNA variants within this sample encode the same CDR3. The chain recombines TRBV27 with TRBJ2-3; perhaps TRBD1 as D (5 bases). The CDR3 extends over 15 amino acids. Trimming cost V 3 bases and J 2 bases, with 12 bases left between them. Germline-derived CDR1 and CDR2 are MNHEY and SMNVEV (reference sequence). The CDR3 is CASSLGQGVTDTQYF. CDR3 sequence (DNA): TGTGCCAGCAGTTTGGGGCAGGGTGTCACAGATACGCAGTATTTT.